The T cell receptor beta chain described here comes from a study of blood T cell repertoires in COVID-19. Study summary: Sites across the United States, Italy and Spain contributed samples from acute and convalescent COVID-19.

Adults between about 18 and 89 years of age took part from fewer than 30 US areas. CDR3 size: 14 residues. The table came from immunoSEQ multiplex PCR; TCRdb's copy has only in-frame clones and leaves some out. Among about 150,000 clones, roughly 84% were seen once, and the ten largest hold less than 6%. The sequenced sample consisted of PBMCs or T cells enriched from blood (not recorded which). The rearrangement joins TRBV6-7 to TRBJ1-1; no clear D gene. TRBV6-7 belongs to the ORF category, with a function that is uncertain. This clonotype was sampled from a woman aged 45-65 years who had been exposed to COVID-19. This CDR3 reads CGRASAGLNTEAFF. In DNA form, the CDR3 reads TGTGGCCGCGCGAGCGCGGGGTTGAACACTGAAGCTTTCTTT.